This T cell receptor (beta chain) came from a study of T cell responses to AZD1222 COVID-19 vaccine. There are 15 residues in the CDR3. Germline CDR1 reads GTSNPN; CDR2 reads SVGIG (reference sequence). The V and J ends lost 2 bases and 2 bases, in that order; junction bases with no gene match: 8. Method: immunoSEQ multiplex PCR; TCRdb's copy keeps in-frame clones and lacks some. The repertoire holds approximately 220,000 clones, 90% to 95% seen once, with roughly 1% in the top ten. The sequence derives from an adult in good health. Sequencing used peripheral blood, obtained on day 0 of MenACWY control vaccination. The rearrangement joins TRBV30 to TRBJ2-7, with 8 bases aligning to TRBD1. The CDR3 nucleotides read TGTGCCTGGAGTCCGGCGAACAGGGGGGCCTACGAGCAGTACTTC. Amino acid sequence: CAWSPANRGAYEQYF.